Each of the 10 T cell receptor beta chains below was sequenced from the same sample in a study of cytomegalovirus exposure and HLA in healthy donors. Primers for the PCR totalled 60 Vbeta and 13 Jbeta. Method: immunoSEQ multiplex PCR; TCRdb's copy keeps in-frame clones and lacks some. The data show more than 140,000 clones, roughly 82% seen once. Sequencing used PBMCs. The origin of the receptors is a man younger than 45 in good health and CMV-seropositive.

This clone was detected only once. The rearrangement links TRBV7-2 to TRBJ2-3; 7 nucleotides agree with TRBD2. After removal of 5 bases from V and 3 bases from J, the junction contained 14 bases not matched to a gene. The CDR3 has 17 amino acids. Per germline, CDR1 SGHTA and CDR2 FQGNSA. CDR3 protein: CASSPVLARRYTDTQYF. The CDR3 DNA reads TGTGCCAGCAGCCCGGTACTAGCGAGAAGATATACAGATACGCAGTATTTT.

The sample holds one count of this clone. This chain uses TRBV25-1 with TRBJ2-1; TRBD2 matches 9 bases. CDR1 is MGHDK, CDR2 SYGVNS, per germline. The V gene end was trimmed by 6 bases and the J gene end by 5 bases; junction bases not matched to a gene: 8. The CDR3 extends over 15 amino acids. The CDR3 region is CASSPGAGGHNEQFF. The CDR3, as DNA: TGTGCCAGCAGCCCGGGGGCGGGGGGGCACAATGAGCAGTTCTTC.

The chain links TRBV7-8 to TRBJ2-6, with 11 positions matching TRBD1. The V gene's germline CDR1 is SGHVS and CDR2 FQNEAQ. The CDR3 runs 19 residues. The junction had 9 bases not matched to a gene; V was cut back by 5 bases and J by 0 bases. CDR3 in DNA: TGTGCCAGCAGCGGCCGGGACAGGGGGTCCCTCTCTGGGGCCAACGTCCTGACTTTC. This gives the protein CASSGRDRGSLSGANVLTF.

DNA of the CDR3: TGTGCCAGCAGTCAGGGAAATCAGCCCCAGCATTTT. Amino acids: CASSQGNQPQHF. J is TRBJ1-5 and V is TRBV2, with TRBD1 as a possible D gene (5 bases). V was pared by 5 bases and J by 4 bases, with 6 bases between. The CDR3 is 12 amino acids. CDR1 and CDR2 (germline): SNHLY, FYNNEI.

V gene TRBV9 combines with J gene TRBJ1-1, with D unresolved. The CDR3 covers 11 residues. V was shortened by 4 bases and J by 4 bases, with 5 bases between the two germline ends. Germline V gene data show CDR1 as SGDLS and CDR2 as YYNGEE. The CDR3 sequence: CASSPLTEAFF. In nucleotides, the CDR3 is TGTGCCAGCAGCCCCCTCACTGAAGCTTTCTTT.

This CDR3 reads CASSTRGGDGDQPQHF. The CDR3 nucleotides read TGTGCCAGTAGTACAAGGGGGGGGGATGGGGATCAGCCCCAGCATTTT. The chain combines TRBV19 with TRBJ1-5; TRBD1 is a possible D gene (6 bases). The V end was cut by 4 bases, the J end by 5 bases, with 18 bases between. This CDR3 region has 16 residues. CDR1 is LNHDA and CDR2 is SQIVND in the germline V gene (reference sequence).

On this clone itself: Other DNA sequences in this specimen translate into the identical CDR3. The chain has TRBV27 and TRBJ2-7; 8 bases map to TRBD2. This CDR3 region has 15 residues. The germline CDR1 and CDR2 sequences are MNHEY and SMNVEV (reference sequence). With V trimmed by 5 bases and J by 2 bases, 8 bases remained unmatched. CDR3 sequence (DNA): TGTGCCAGCAGTCTTAGGCTAGCGGGCGCCTACGAGCAGTACTTC. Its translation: CASSLRLAGAYEQYF.

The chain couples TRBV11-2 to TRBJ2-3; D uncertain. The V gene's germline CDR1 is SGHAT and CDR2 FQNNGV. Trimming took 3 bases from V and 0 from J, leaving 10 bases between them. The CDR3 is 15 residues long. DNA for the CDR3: TGTGCCAGCAGCTTTATAAGTCTAAGCACAGATACGCAGTATTTT. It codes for CASSFISLSTDTQYF.

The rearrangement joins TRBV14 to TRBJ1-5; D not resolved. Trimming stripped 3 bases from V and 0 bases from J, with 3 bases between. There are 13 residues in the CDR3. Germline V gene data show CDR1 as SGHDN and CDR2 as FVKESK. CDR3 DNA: TGTGCCAGCAGCCAGTATAGCAATCAGCCCCAGCATTTT. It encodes CASSQYSNQPQHF.

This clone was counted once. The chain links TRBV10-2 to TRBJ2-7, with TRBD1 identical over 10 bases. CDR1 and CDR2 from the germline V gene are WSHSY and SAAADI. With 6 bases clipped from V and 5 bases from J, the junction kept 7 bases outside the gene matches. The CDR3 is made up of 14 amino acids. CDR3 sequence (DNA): TGCGCCAGCAGGGCCGGGACAGGGGACGACGAGCAGTACTTC. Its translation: CASRAGTGDDEQYF.